This T cell receptor (beta chain) originates from a study of a mutant IDH1 vaccine in newly diagnosed glioma (dated by TCRdb to about 2021). About the full investigation: Patients were given eight vaccinations, in weeks 1, 3, 5, 7, 11, 15, 19 and 23, which matched visits V03 through V10. In the chemotherapy-containing groups, vaccination started alongside temozolomide cycles, whereas in patients who had radiotherapy alone it started 4-6 weeks after radiotherapy. The roughly 30 treated patients were approximately 62% male and around 40% female, with a mean age of approximately 40 years. Prior to enrollment, patients had been given standard therapy consisting of radiotherapy alone, temozolomide alone, or radiochemotherapy with temozolomide, with the combination given to most patients. Peripheral blood was drawn at six visits: V03 (baseline), V05, V07, V10, V12 and V13. Longitudinal TCRB deep sequencing was done for fewer than 30 treated patients, wherever samples were available for exploratory analyses. Here is what the overall study found, with its caveats: Pseudoprogression appeared unrelated to alterations in the top peripheral T cell clonotypes detected by TCRB sequencing. According to the authors, sample limitations meant that analyses of patient blood samples could not be reproduced. Immune responses induced by the vaccine were seen in approximately 93% of patients across multiple MHC alleles. Selection of PBMC samples for TCRB deep sequencing was based on availability.

The germline V end is reduced by 4 bases and the J end by 4 bases; junction bases left unmatched: 6. The CDR3 measures 16 amino acids from cysteine to phenylalanine. Left in the record is the CDR3 DNA by itself, 48 bases read in frame from the first base. The CDR1 and CDR2 encoded by the germline V gene (reference sequence) are SGHNT and YYREEE. To note about this clone: This clone's antigen is unknown. No base quality information exists; no much larger clone differs at one position.

The time point label on this specimen signifies: week 11, during vaccination. A 20-mer mutant IDH1 peptide at 300 micrograms in Montanide made up each vaccine dose, which was injected subcutaneously together with topical imiquimod. Donors had newly diagnosed WHO grade 3 or 4 IDH1-mutant astrocytomas with loss of nuclear ATRX. The samples were drawn from NOA16, a multicentre, single-arm, open-label phase I trial in Germany that tested a mutant IDH1 peptide vaccine in humans for the first time. The DNeasy Blood and Tissue Kit was used to extract genomic DNA from EDTA blood for TCRB sequencing. Library creation used the immunoSEQ multiplex PCR assay. The hsTCRB Kit was used according to the manufacturer's protocol to amplify rearranged TCR beta chain sequences. TCRB libraries were sequenced on an Illumina MiSeq. For the original study's pipeline: The kit vendor's proprietary platform handled demultiplexing, trimming and gene mapping. This immuneACCESS table, as held by TCRdb, lists in-frame sequences with V and J called but not all clones. Of the missing ones, under half trace to an unresolved V gene in checked studies; the others have no known cause. For V, J and clone size, that table is used; D and trimming come from the DNA. The sample has about 120,000 clones on record, about 82% of them singletons. 4.5% to 5.5% of the sample comes from the top ten.

The chain links TRBV5-4 with TRBJ2-3; 13 middle bases align to TRBD2. Source: PBMCs, taken from a glioma patient whose treatment included an IDH1 peptide vaccine. This TCR derives from a middle-aged man with glioma. The nucleotides read TGTGCCAGCAGCCCCGGACTAGCGGGGGCGGCAGATACGCAGTATTTT. This yields the protein CASSPGLAGAADTQYF.